This entry is about one T cell receptor (beta chain). This sample was included in a study of Graves' ophthalmopathy and Graves' hyperthyroidism. Moderate-to-severe activity, CAS ≥3, NOSPECS ≥4 and a duration under 3 months were seen in donors with ophthalmopathy. Excluded: other autoimmune disease, uncontrolled infection, pregnancy or lactation. RNA transcripts yielded amplified TCR beta CDR3 regions. The first-round RT-PCR employed HTBI primers together with the Qiagen OneStep RT-PCR kit. A multiplex PCR was then performed as the second round. Using its own MiXCR run on the multiplex PCR reads, TCRdb lists one record per CDR3 protein. The data hold some 240,000 distinct CDR3 sequences, with 40% to 50% observed a single time. The J segment lost 8 bases and the V segment lost 1 base, leaving 10 bases of the junction unmatched. Germline CDR1 is SGHTA and CDR2 is FQGNSA. This CDR3 region has 15 residues.

This chain connects TRBV7-2 to TRBJ1-2, with 7 bases identical to TRBD1. The TCR was taken from an adult man with Graves' ophthalmopathy. The sequenced sample was peripheral blood. In DNA, the CDR3 is TGTGCCAGCAGCTTAGACGGGCAGGGGGATTACGGCTACACCTTC. This sequence encodes CASSLDGQGDYGYTF.